The sequence of this T cell receptor (beta chain) was determined in a study of CD8 T cells in Susac syndrome. Study observations and caveats: The authors acknowledged that the study's TCR sequencing and HLA analysis involved relatively few individuals.

Notes on this clonotype: Its antigen is undetermined.

The CDR3 has 14 amino acids. The V gene's germline CDR1 is SGHTA and CDR2 FQGNSA. V dropped 6 bases and J dropped 1 base, with 12 bases sitting between them. TEMRA cells were FACS-enriched, and CD8+ and CD4+ T cells were isolated negatively. Reverse transcription of about 0.5 to 1 ug RNA used random hexamers. With immunoSEQ multiplex PCR, TCR beta CDR3 was amplified across 54 Vbeta and 13 Jbeta. TCRdb reprocessed the immunoSEQ multiplex PCR reads with MiXCR, giving one entry per CDR3 protein. The sample records around 150,000 distinct CDR3 sequences, approximately 95% being singletons. This receptor was identified in a human donor with multiple sclerosis. The chain has TRBV7-2 and TRBJ2-5; a weak D match, TRBD1 (6 bases). The sequenced sample was CD4+ T cells from PBMCs. CDR3 sequence reads: CASRNRVSQETQYF. The CDR3 DNA follows: TGTGCCAGCAGGAACAGGGTGAGCCAAGAGACCCAGTACTTC.